This TCR beta chain appears in the sequencing data of a study of control samples from healthy donors and cancer patients. Sequenced by immunoSEQ multiplex PCR; TCRdb stores in-frame clones only, minus some. The table lists around 200,000 clones, approximately 92% of them singletons. Germline CDR1 ENHRY, CDR2 SYGVKD. Losses at the gene ends were 2 bases for V and 7 bases for J; bases not matched to a gene: 13. The CDR3 is 16 amino acids. The sequence came from a man younger than 35 in good health. Sequenced: blood. V gene TRBV10-3 combines with J gene TRBJ2-7, with 8 bases that match TRBD1. CDR3 region: CAISESLAQGAREQYF. As DNA, the CDR3 is TGTGCCATCAGTGAGAGTTTAGCTCAGGGGGCGCGGGAGCAGTACTTC.